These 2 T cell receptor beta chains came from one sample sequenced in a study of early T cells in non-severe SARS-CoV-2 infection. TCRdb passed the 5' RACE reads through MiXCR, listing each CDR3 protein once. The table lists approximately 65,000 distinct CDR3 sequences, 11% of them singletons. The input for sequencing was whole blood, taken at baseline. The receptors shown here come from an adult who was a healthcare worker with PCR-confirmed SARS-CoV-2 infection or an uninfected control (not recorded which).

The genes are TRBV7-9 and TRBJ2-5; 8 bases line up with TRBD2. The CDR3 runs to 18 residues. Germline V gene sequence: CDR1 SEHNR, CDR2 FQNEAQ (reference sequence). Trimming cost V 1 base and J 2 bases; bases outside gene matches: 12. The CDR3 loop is CASSLVRSAGLEQETQYF. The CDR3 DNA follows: TGTGCCAGCAGCTTAGTGCGGTCCGCGGGACTAGAACAAGAGACCCAGTACTTC.

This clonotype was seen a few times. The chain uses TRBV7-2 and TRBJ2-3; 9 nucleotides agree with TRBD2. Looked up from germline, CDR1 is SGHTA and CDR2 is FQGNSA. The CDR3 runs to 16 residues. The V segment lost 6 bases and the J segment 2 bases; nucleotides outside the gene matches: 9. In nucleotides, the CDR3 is TGTGCCAGCAGTTTGACTAGCGGATCCCCCACAGATACGCAGTATTTT. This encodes CASSLTSGSPTDTQYF.